This TCR beta chain was sequenced in a study of Ad26.COV2.S vaccination and SARS-CoV-2 variants. The study, taken as a whole, reports: Total responses of T cells may have been underestimated by the analyses of TCR breadth and depth.

Clones were read by immunoSEQ multiplex PCR, and TCRdb kept only the in-frame ones, dropping some. Of fewer than 150,000 clones listed, about nine tenths are singletons. As for this clone: Its antigen is unidentified.

V shed 4 bases, J shed 0 bases, and the junction held 6 bases outside the gene matches. The CDR3 runs to 16 residues. The germline CDR1 and CDR2 sequences are SNHLY and FYNNEI. The chain carries TRBV2 and TRBJ1-5; 7 positions match TRBD1. The receptor was derived from a human donor who had recovered from COVID-19. The specimen comprised peripheral blood, sampled after recovery from COVID-19. Written as DNA, the CDR3 is TGTGCCAGCAGTGGACAGGGTCCGTATAGCAATCAGCCCCAGCATTTT. Its translation: CASSGQGPYSNQPQHF.